This T cell receptor beta chain stems from a study of blood T cells in healthy people across ages. Sample-barcoded 5' priming and a J-beta primer mix drove a second PCR of roughly 6 to 12 cycles. TCRdb re-called the 5' RACE reads through MiXCR, storing one row per CDR3 protein. Here the sample spans roughly 2 million distinct CDR3 sequences, just under 50% being singletons. The CDR3 sequence is 15 residues long. The germline CDR1 and CDR2 sequences are MNHEY and SVGEGT. This clonotype originated in a woman aged 40 to 50 in good health. The specimen was blood. The rearrangement links TRBV6-2 or TRBV6-3 to TRBJ2-5; D unresolved. The DNA end lines up better with TRBJ2-7; the J call may be wrong. This CDR3 reads CASRSEGVGVDEQYF. CDR3 bases: TGTGCCAGCAGAAGCGAAGGAGTTGGCGTTGACGAGCAGTACTTC.